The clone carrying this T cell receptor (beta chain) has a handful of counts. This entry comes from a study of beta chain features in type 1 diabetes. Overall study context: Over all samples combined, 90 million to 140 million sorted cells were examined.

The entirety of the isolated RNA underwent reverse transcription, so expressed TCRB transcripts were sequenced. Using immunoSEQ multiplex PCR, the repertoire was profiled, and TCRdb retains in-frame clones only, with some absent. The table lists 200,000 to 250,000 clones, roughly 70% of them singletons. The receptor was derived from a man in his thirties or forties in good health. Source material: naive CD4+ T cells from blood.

CDR3 in amino acids: CAISVTGTRVGEQYF. In DNA, the CDR3 is TGTGCCATCAGTGTAACCGGGACTAGAGTCGGCGAGCAGTACTTC. The chain links TRBV10-3 to TRBJ2-7; 8 nucleotides agree with TRBD2. CDR1 ENHRY and CDR2 SYGVKD come from the germline V gene. The CDR3 is made up of 15 amino acids. The V segment lost 4 bases and the J segment 6 bases; nucleotides outside the gene matches: 11.